What follows are 29 T cell receptor beta chains derived from one specimen sequenced in a study of vaccination effects on CD4 cells after COVID-19. These receptors' targets are unknown. Measured with immunoSEQ multiplex PCR; TCRdb has only the in-frame clones, and not every one. The repertoire holds 30,000 to 35,000 clones, with approximately 72% as singletons. Before sequencing took place, the ViraFEST assay used viral peptide pools to expand antigen-specific CD4+ T cells. At the end of approximately 10 days of culture, CD4+ T cells were isolated. From March to December 2020, the person had a SARS-CoV-2 infection that was confirmed by PCR. The sample was CD4+ T cells from PBMCs cultured with a peptide pool, taken before COVID-19 vaccination. The receptors derive from a human donor who had a prior SARS-CoV-2 infection.

The CDR3 protein is CASSSPRRLPTQNTGELFF. CDR3 DNA: TGTGCCAGCAGTTCGCCGAGAAGACTACCAACCCAAAACACCGGGGAGCTGTTTTTT. The chain couples TRBV7-6 to TRBJ2-2, with a weak D call TRBD2 (5 bases). The V gene lost 6 bases and the J gene lost 2 bases, with 25 bases spanning the gap. This CDR3 has 19 amino acids. The germline V gene encodes CDR1 SGHVS and CDR2 FNYEAQ.

The rearrangement links TRBV7-3 to TRBJ2-7; D uncertain. The CDR3 runs to 14 residues. Germline CDR1 reads SGHTA; CDR2 reads FQGTGA. Trimming left V 5 bases short and J 0 bases short, with 11 bases between. CDR3 in DNA: TGTGCCAGCAGCGTGACGGGTAGCTCCTACGAGCAGTACTTC. Its protein is CASSVTGSSYEQYF.

The J gene is TRBJ2-1, the V gene TRBV7-2, with D uncertain. The CDR3 runs to 11 residues. The V end lost 4 bases, the J end lost 10 bases, and 8 bases lay between the germline ends. Germline V lookup: CDR1 SGHTA, CDR2 FQGNSA. The CDR3 reads CASSSQFEQFF. The CDR3 coding sequence is TGTGCCAGCAGCTCTCAGTTCGAGCAGTTCTTC.

Notes on this clone: Other DNA variants within this sample encode the same CDR3. This chain uses TRBV27 with TRBJ1-2; the match to TRBD1 covers 7 bases. The CDR3 has 14 amino acids. Germline lookup yields CDR1 MNHEY and CDR2 SMNVEV (reference sequence). Unmatched junction bases numbered 9, after V lost 6 bases and J lost 5 bases. DNA of the CDR3: TGTGCCAGCAGCTCCCAACGGACAGGATATGGCTACACCTTC. Its protein product is CASSSQRTGYGYTF.

This chain connects TRBV19 to TRBJ1-1, with 7 bases identical to TRBD1. Germline V gene data show CDR1 as LNHDA and CDR2 as SQIVND (reference sequence). V lost 2 bases and J lost 4; bases outside the gene matches: 4. There are 14 residues in the CDR3. The CDR3 DNA sequence: TGTGCCAGTAGTATACTCAGGGGGGGCACTGAAGCTTTCTTT. Translating gives CASSILRGGTEAFF.

V gene TRBV9 combines with J gene TRBJ2-3; D is ambiguous. This CDR3 region has 16 residues. The V end was cut by 0 bases, the J end by 4 bases, with 15 bases between. Germline V gene sequence: CDR1 SGDLS, CDR2 YYNGEE. Here the CDR3 DNA reads TGTGCCAGCAGCGTAGCACCGGTGTCAGTGGCAGATACGCAGTATTTT. Translating gives CASSVAPVSVADTQYF. The entire variable domain, with the rest obtained from reference TRBV9 and TRBJ2-3, is as follows: DSGVTQTPKHLITATGQRVTLRCSPRSGDLSVYWYQQSLDQGLQFLIQYYNGEERAKGNILERFSAQQFPDLHSELNLSSLELGDSALYFCASSVAPVSVADTQYFGPGTRLTVL.

On this clone itself: An end of the junction does not agree with germline; a read error may underlie this. The CDR3, as DNA: TGTGCCAGCTCCCCACAGGGGTTGTTAGAAGGCTACACCTTC. This sequence encodes CASSPQGLLEGYTF. The chain has TRBV18 and TRBJ1-2, with TRBD1 matching over 7 bases. The CDR3 has 14 amino acids. CDR1 is KGHSH, CDR2 LQKENI, per germline.

The chain uses TRBV5-1 and TRBJ1-1; D unclear. Germline loops: CDR1 SGHRS, CDR2 YFSETQ. V was shortened by 1 base and J by 4 bases, with 17 bases between the two germline ends. This CDR3 comprises 16 residues. The CDR3 reads CASSLSFRDSGTEAFF. CDR3 nucleotides: TGCGCCAGCAGCTTGTCATTTAGGGATTCGGGCACTGAAGCTTTCTTT.

The CDR3 protein is CATSSGPGGSGRSYNEQFF. Written as DNA, the CDR3 is TGTGCCACCAGCAGCGGGCCAGGGGGAAGCGGCCGCTCCTACAATGAGCAGTTCTTC. The V gene is TRBV15, the J gene TRBJ2-1; 7 bases fit TRBD1. The junction had 14 bases not matched to a gene; V was cut back by 3 bases and J by 0 bases. Germline CDR1 and CDR2: LNHNV and YYDKDF (reference sequence). The CDR3 has 19 amino acids.

V is TRBV5-4 and J is TRBJ2-3; 7 bases line up with TRBD1. Per germline, CDR1 SGHNT and CDR2 YYREEE (reference sequence). Trimming at V came to 5 bases and at J to 0 bases, leaving 6 bases not matched to a gene. The CDR3 extends over 15 amino acids. The CDR3 protein is CASRMDRLSTDTQYF. Written as DNA, the CDR3 is TGTGCCAGCAGGATGGACAGGTTAAGCACAGATACGCAGTATTTT.

The genes are TRBV11-2 and TRBJ2-2, with D unresolved. The germline V gene has CDR1 SGHAT and CDR2 FQNNGV. The CDR3 runs to 13 residues. Trimming shortened V by 3 bases and J by 3 bases, and 5 bases separated the two germline ends. CDR3 DNA sequence: TGTGCCAGCAGCTTTGGGCACACCGGGGAGCTGTTTTTT. Translating it yields CASSFGHTGELFF.

The chain combines TRBV5-8 with TRBJ2-5; D possibly corresponds to TRBD2 (5 bases). The germline V and J ends were trimmed by 0 bases and 2 bases, with 17 bases remaining between them. The CDR3 is 17 amino acids. Looked up from germline, CDR1 is SGHTS and CDR2 is YDEGEE. CDR3 DNA sequence: TGTGCCAGCAGCTTGGCCGGGTGGTCGGGGAAGCAAGAGACCCAGTACTTC. Translating gives CASSLAGWSGKQETQYF. The full variable domain, rest sourced from reference TRBV5-8 and TRBJ2-5, is EAGVTQSPTHLIKTRGQQATLRCSPISGHTSVYWYQQALGLGLQFLLWYDEGEERNRGNFPPRFSGRQFPNYSSELNVNALELEDSALYLCASSLAGWSGKQETQYFGPGTRLLVL.

The chain recombines TRBV5-1 with TRBJ1-2; TRBD1 matches at 7 bases. The CDR3 covers 15 residues. V lost 2 bases and J lost 0; bases outside the gene matches: 4. Germline values: CDR1 SGHRS, CDR2 YFSETQ. For the CDR3, the DNA is TGCGCCAGCAGCTTTCAGACAGGGTCTAACTATGGCTACACCTTC. Protein sequence: CASSFQTGSNYGYTF.

The gene calls are TRBV7-2 and TRBJ1-1; 8 bases align to TRBD1. Trimming at V came to 2 bases and at J to 1 base, leaving 12 bases not matched to a gene. This CDR3 is 18 amino acids long. Germline V gene lookup returns CDR1 SGHTA and CDR2 FQGNSA. The CDR3 DNA follows: TGTGCCAGCAGCTTATCATTCTATGGGACAGGCGAGAACACTGAAGCTTTCTTT. Its protein product is CASSLSFYGTGENTEAFF.

This clone was observed a single time. The V call is TRBV18, the J call TRBJ2-7; 9 bases fit TRBD1. The V gene's germline CDR1 is KGHSH and CDR2 LQKENI. V lost 4 bases to trimming and J lost 5 bases; unmatched junction nucleotides: 9. The CDR3 sequence is 15 residues long. CDR3 amino acids: CASSHPGTGIHEQYF. As DNA, the CDR3 is TGTGCCAGCTCACATCCCGGGACAGGGATCCACGAGCAGTACTTC.

The V and J genes are TRBV30 and TRBJ2-3, with 10 bases fitting TRBD2. The V and J ends lost 6 bases and 3 bases, in that order; junction bases with no gene match: 9. Germline V gene sequence: CDR1 GTSNPN, CDR2 SVGIG (reference sequence). This CDR3 spans 15 amino acids. DNA for the CDR3: TGTGCCTGCCCCGGGGCTAGCGGGGGAACAGATACGCAGTATTTT. It translates to CACPGASGGTDTQYF.

The chain uses TRBV19 and TRBJ2-3; D may be TRBD2 (5 bases). Germline assignment: CDR1 LNHDA and CDR2 SQIVND (reference sequence). The CDR3 runs to 18 residues. Trimming took 3 bases from V and 0 from J, leaving 19 bases between them. CDR3 residues: CASSILSRGPASTDTQYF. Written as DNA, the CDR3 is TGTGCCAGTAGTATTTTGAGTAGAGGGCCCGCTAGCACAGATACGCAGTATTTT.

This clone appeared a single time. The chain is built from TRBV10-1 and TRBJ2-1; 8 bases line up with TRBD2. Trimming took 2 bases from V and 0 from J; bases not matched to a gene: 27. Germline V CDR1 and CDR2: WNHNN, SYGVQD (reference sequence). The length of the CDR3 is 24 residues. The CDR3: CASSEPGQIPIRQLAASSYNEQFF. CDR3 coding DNA: TGCGCCAGCAGTGAGCCGGGACAAATCCCAATCAGGCAACTAGCGGCAAGCTCCTACAATGAGCAGTTCTTC.

This clone occurred a few times. The chain is built from TRBV5-5 and TRBJ2-1; a possible D gene is TRBD1 (5 bases). Trimming shortened V by 5 bases and J by 6 bases, and 15 bases separated the two germline ends. The CDR3 totals 14 residues. Per the germline V gene, CDR1 is SGHKS and CDR2 is YYEKEE (reference sequence). This chain's CDR3 is CASSVFGASNEQFF. The CDR3 region has the DNA TGTGCCAGCAGTGTTTTTGGGGCAAGCAATGAGCAGTTCTTC.

The chain couples TRBV5-4 to TRBJ2-1; no firm D call. Germline V gene lookup returns CDR1 SGHNT and CDR2 YYREEE (reference sequence). The CDR3 has 14 residues. The V and J ends lost 2 bases and 8 bases respectively, with 14 bases between them. CDR3 region: CASSLTVNRDEQFF. CDR3 nucleotide sequence: TGTGCCAGCAGCTTAACAGTTAATCGAGATGAGCAGTTCTTC. Using reference TRBV5-4 and TRBJ2-1 for the parts outside the CDR3, the full variable domain is ETGVTQSPTHLIKTRGQQVTLRCSSQSGHNTVSWYQQALGQGPQFIFQYYREEENGRGNFPPRFSGLQFPNYSSELNVNALELDDSALYLCASSLTVNRDEQFFGPGTRLTVL.

This clone was observed a single time. The chain is built from TRBV4-2 and TRBJ1-2; D may be TRBD1 (5 bases). V was shortened by 4 bases and J by 7 bases, with 13 bases between the two germline ends. The germline V gene has CDR1 LGHNA and CDR2 YNFKEQ. This CDR3 spans 13 amino acids. CDR3 residues: CASSPPTDSGYTF. The CDR3 DNA reads as TGTGCCAGCAGCCCGCCGACAGACAGTGGCTACACCTTC.

J is TRBJ2-2 and V is TRBV14, with unresolved D. Germline-derived CDR1 and CDR2 are SGHDN and FVKESK. This CDR3 spans 16 amino acids. The V end lost 3 bases, the J end lost 5 bases, and 16 bases lay between the germline ends. The CDR3 DNA reads TGTGCCAGCAGCCATACTAACCGGTTCTCGACCGGGGAGCTGTTTTTT. Protein product: CASSHTNRFSTGELFF. Supplemented by reference TRBV14 and TRBJ2-2, the full variable domain reads EAGVTQFPSHSVIEKGQTVTLRCDPISGHDNLYWYRRVMGKEIKFLLHFVKESKQDESGMPNNRFLAERTGGTYSTLKVQPAELEDSGVYFCASSHTNRFSTGELFFGEGSRLTVL.

The chain carries TRBV21-1 and TRBJ2-7. TRBV21-1 is flagged as a pseudogene. The CDR3 is made up of 15 amino acids. The chain's CDR3 is CASSKGCRSPYEQYF. In nucleotides, the CDR3 is TGTGCCAGCAGCAAAGGGTGCAGGAGCCCCTACGAGCAGTACTTC.

This clone was found many times. The chain links TRBV7-2 to TRBJ2-5, with D unclear. Germline V CDR1 and CDR2: SGHTA, FQGNSA. Trimming removed 1 base from V and 4 bases from J, with 10 bases in between. CDR3 length: 14 amino acids. The CDR3 spells CASSLVAASETQYF. CDR3 DNA sequence: TGTGCCAGCAGCTTAGTCGCGGCATCAGAGACCCAGTACTTC.

V gene TRBV7-2 combines with J gene TRBJ2-2; D unresolved. Germline V CDR1 and CDR2: SGHTA, FQGNSA. V was cut by 1 base and J by 8 bases, with 14 bases left in between. The CDR3 has 15 amino acids. The DNA of the CDR3 is TGTGCCAGCAGCTTAGGGCCCTCCTTAGGGGGGGAGCTGTTTTTT. Translation gives CASSLGPSLGGELFF.

This chain's CDR3 is CACLLWGTDYGYTF. CDR3 in DNA: TGTGCCTGTCTTCTGTGGGGGACGGACTATGGCTACACCTTC. The chain uses TRBV30 and TRBJ1-2; D may be TRBD1 (5 bases). There are 14 residues in the CDR3. Trimming left V 6 bases short and J 3 bases short, with 17 bases between. The germline gives CDR1 GTSNPN, CDR2 SVGIG (reference sequence).

The rearrangement links TRBV5-6 to TRBJ2-4; 7 bases are a match to TRBD2. Germline V gene data show CDR1 as SGHDT and CDR2 as YYEEEE. CDR3 length equals 16 residues. V gave up 1 base and J gave up 0 bases; unmatched junction bases: 4. The CDR3: CASSLRLAEAKNIQYF. CDR3 nucleotide sequence: TGTGCCAGCAGCTTGAGGCTAGCGGAAGCCAAAAACATTCAGTACTTC.

V and J are TRBV3-1 (or the pseudogene TRBV3-2) and TRBJ2-5; D perhaps matches TRBD1 (6 bases). This CDR3 has 15 residues. Trimming removed 4 bases at V and 3 bases at J, with 15 bases between. CDR1 and CDR2 from the germline V gene are LGHDT and YNNKEL (reference sequence). CDR3 in amino acids: CASSPNGAGEETQYF. CDR3 bases: TGTGCCAGCAGCCCAAACGGGGCAGGGGAAGAGACCCAGTACTTC.

The chain couples TRBV27 to TRBJ2-3; the match to TRBD2 covers 14 bases. Germline lookup yields CDR1 MNHEY and CDR2 SMNVEV (reference sequence). The CDR3 runs 16 residues. J was trimmed by 1 base and V by 5 bases; bases with no gene match: 2. The CDR3 DNA follows: TGTGCCAGCAGTCCGGGACTAGCGGGGGGCACAGATACGCAGTATTTT. It specifies CASSPGLAGGTDTQYF.